These 30 T cell receptor beta chains share one sample of origin, sequenced in a study of brain T cells in children with intractable seizures. Sequencing was performed with immunoSEQ multiplex PCR; in TCRdb, only in-frame clones are kept and a portion is missing. The profile shows hundreds of thousands of clones, over 90% of them singletons. Time point defined: blood from clinic visit 5 months post-surgery; TSC patient then seizure free. The sequences come from peripheral blood, collected approximately 5 months after surgery. The receptors originated from a boy in the first two years of life with tuberous sclerosis and intractable seizures.

The chain recombines TRBV11-3 with TRBJ1-2; TRBD1 aligns across 7 bases. The junction had 10 bases not matched to a gene; V was cut back by 2 bases and J by 7 bases. The CDR3 extends over 15 amino acids. Germline V gene sequence: CDR1 SGHNT, CDR2 YENEEA. In DNA form, the CDR3 reads TGTGCCAGCAGCTTACTAGGAGGGGGCGTCTCTGGCTACACCTTC. Protein: CASSLLGGGVSGYTF.

V is TRBV5-5 and J is TRBJ1-2; 8 bases map to TRBD1. Germline loops: CDR1 SGHKS, CDR2 YYEKEE (reference sequence). J lost 2 bases, V lost 4 bases, and 7 bases had no gene match. The CDR3 consists of 15 residues. CDR3 protein: CASSPWTGTNYGYTF. The CDR3 region has the DNA TGTGCCAGCAGCCCTTGGACAGGGACAAACTATGGCTACACCTTC.

The chain has TRBV21-1 and TRBJ2-7. TRBV21-1 is termed a pseudogene. The CDR3 consists of 11 residues. The CDR3 loop reads CASSKVYEQYF. For the CDR3, the DNA is TGTGCCAGCAGCAAAGTCTACGAGCAGTACTTC.

The CDR3 protein is CATPNVGVPNTGELFF. The CDR3 DNA reads as TGTGCCACCCCAAATGTCGGAGTTCCGAACACCGGGGAGCTGTTTTTT. V usage is TRBV24-1 and J usage is TRBJ2-2; D is uncertain. V dropped 9 bases and J dropped 0 bases, with 16 bases sitting between them. This CDR3 region has 16 residues. Germline V lookup: CDR1 KGHDR, CDR2 SFDVKD.

V is TRBV11-2 and J is TRBJ1-2; D gene ambiguous. Germline values: CDR1 SGHAT, CDR2 FQNNGV. This CDR3 spans 13 amino acids. The germline V and J ends were trimmed by 6 bases and 1 base, with 9 bases remaining between them. CDR3 residues: CASRTDYNYGYTF. In DNA form, the CDR3 reads TGTGCCAGCAGGACCGATTATAACTATGGCTACACCTTC.

The V gene is TRBV12-3 or TRBV12-4, the J gene TRBJ2-2; D might be TRBD1 (6 bases). The V gene lost 7 bases and the J gene lost 7 bases, with 13 bases spanning the gap. This CDR3 spans 13 amino acids. The CDR3 loop reads CASTEQGVGELFF. The DNA for the CDR3 is TGTGCCAGCACCGAACAGGGTGTCGGGGAGCTGTTTTTT.

The chain employs TRBV11-2 and TRBJ1-1, with 11 nucleotides matching TRBD1. The CDR3 contains 15 residues. Germline V gene lookup returns CDR1 SGHAT and CDR2 FQNNGV. The trim removed 5 bases at V and 5 bases at J, leaving 7 bases unmatched. CDR3: CASSPWTGGETEAFF. For the CDR3, the DNA is TGTGCCAGCAGCCCGTGGACAGGGGGCGAGACTGAAGCTTTCTTT.

The J gene is TRBJ1-2, the V gene TRBV7-9, with D possibly matching TRBD1 (6 bases). Germline V lookup: CDR1 SEHNR, CDR2 FQNEAQ (reference sequence). CDR3 size: 14 residues. Trimming shortened V by 2 bases and J by 7 bases, and 14 bases separated the two germline ends. CDR3 protein: CASSLNRDRRGYTF. DNA of the CDR3: TGTGCCAGCAGCTTAAACAGGGATCGGCGTGGCTACACCTTC.

The chain couples TRBV30 to TRBJ2-5; 13 nucleotides agree with TRBD2. Germline V gene data show CDR1 as GTSNPN and CDR2 as SVGIG (reference sequence). This CDR3 is built from 17 residues. J gave up 2 bases and V 2 bases, and 8 bases lay outside the gene matches. In DNA form, the CDR3 reads TGTGCCTGGAGTTTGGGCGCGGGACTAGCGGGACAAGAGACCCAGTACTTC. Its protein product is CAWSLGAGLAGQETQYF.

The chain couples TRBV30 to TRBJ1-1, with D tentatively TRBD1 (6 bases). Germline V CDR1 and CDR2: GTSNPN, SVGIG (reference sequence). The CDR3 spans 14 residues. Trimming cost V 0 bases and J 4 bases, with 12 bases left between them. Written as DNA, the CDR3 is TGTGCCTGGAGTGTACATCCGGGGGCCACTGAAGCTTTCTTT. Translating it yields CAWSVHPGATEAFF. Using reference TRBV30 and TRBJ1-1 for the parts outside the CDR3, the full variable domain is SQTIHQWPATLVQPVGSPLSLECTVEGTSNPNLYWYRQAAGRGLQLLFYSVGIGQISSEVPQNLSASRPQDRQFILSSKKLLLSDSGFYLCAWSVHPGATEAFFGQGTRLTVV.

Points on this clone: At the DNA level, this CDR3 is encoded by other sequences in the same sample as well. CDR3 loop: CASSLQGNTEAFF. The DNA for the CDR3 is TGCGCCAGCAGCTTACAGGGGAACACTGAAGCTTTCTTT. The chain couples TRBV5-1 to TRBJ1-1, with D perhaps TRBD1 (6 bases). Trimming pared 2 bases from V and 1 base from J, leaving 6 bases between. The CDR3 has 13 residues. Germline V lookup: CDR1 SGHRS, CDR2 YFSETQ. Combining the CDR3 with reference TRBV5-1 and TRBJ1-1 gives the whole variable domain KAGVTQTPRYLIKTRGQQVTLSCSPISGHRSVSWYQQTPGQGLQFLFEYFSETQRNKGNFPGRFSGRQFSNSRSEMNVSTLELGDSALYLCASSLQGNTEAFFGQGTRLTVV.

V gene TRBV2 combines with J gene TRBJ2-7, with TRBD2 matching 11 bases. The junction had 10 bases not matched to a gene; V was cut back by 8 bases and J by 4 bases. This CDR3 spans 15 amino acids. Germline-derived CDR1 and CDR2 are SNHLY and FYNNEI. The CDR3 sequence: CASGNRLAGLYEQYF. CDR3 in DNA: TGTGCCAGCGGCAACCGACTAGCGGGACTATACGAGCAGTACTTC.

As for this clone: Other DNA sequences in the sample encode the same CDR3. The gene calls are TRBV3-1 (or the pseudogene TRBV3-2) and TRBJ2-1; no clear D gene. With 0 bases removed from V and 7 bases from J, the gap between germline ends came to 4 bases. This CDR3 has 12 amino acids. Germline V gives CDR1 LGHDT, CDR2 YNNKEL (reference sequence). The CDR3 reads CASSQDRNEQFF. Written as DNA, the CDR3 is TGTGCCAGCAGCCAAGATAGGAATGAGCAGTTCTTC.

The V and J genes are TRBV14 and TRBJ1-1; 9 nucleotides agree with TRBD1. V shed 3 bases, J shed 2 bases, and the junction held 22 bases outside the gene matches. Germline CDR1 and CDR2: SGHDN and FVKESK. The CDR3 is 21 residues long. The CDR3 reads CASSQGQGRRCSGMPNTEAFF. As DNA, the CDR3 is TGTGCCAGCAGCCAGGGACAGGGACGACGGTGCTCCGGAATGCCAAACACTGAAGCTTTCTTT.

V and J are TRBV5-1 and TRBJ2-1, with D hard to call. The CDR3 has 14 amino acids. Trimming stripped 0 bases from V and 2 bases from J, with 6 bases between. Germline V lookup: CDR1 SGHRS, CDR2 YFSETQ. The CDR3 DNA reads as TGCGCCAGCAGCTTGGCACAGACCTACAATGAGCAGTTCTTC. Its translation is CASSLAQTYNEQFF.

The chain recombines TRBV30 with TRBJ1-3; 7 positions match TRBD1. CDR1 is GTSNPN, CDR2 SVGIG, per germline (reference sequence). This CDR3 contains 15 residues. J gave up 2 bases and V 0 bases, and 4 bases lay outside the gene matches. For the CDR3, the DNA is TGTGCCTGGAGTGTAGACAGGGAGACTGGAAACACCATATATTTT. It yields the protein CAWSVDRETGNTIYF.

CDR3 sequence: CASSPSGTGEIGAFF. CDR3 nucleotides: TGTGCCAGCTCACCTTCCGGGACAGGGGAAATCGGGGCTTTCTTT. The V and J genes are TRBV18 and TRBJ1-1; TRBD1 aligns across 10 bases. Germline-derived CDR1 and CDR2 are KGHSH and LQKENI. With V trimmed by 3 bases and J by 11 bases, 12 bases remained unmatched. The CDR3 extends over 15 amino acids.

The V and J genes are TRBV6-6 and TRBJ2-3; 7 positions agree with TRBD2. The CDR3 has 16 amino acids. With V trimmed by 2 bases and J by 2 bases, 7 bases remained unmatched. Germline CDR1 and CDR2: MNHNY and SVGAGI (reference sequence). The CDR3 DNA sequence: TGTGCCAGCAGTTACGGGCAGGGAGGGTTCACAGATACGCAGTATTTT. This codes for CASSYGQGGFTDTQYF.

This chain links TRBV30 with TRBJ1-3; D gene ambiguous. Between the trimmed V and J ends, which lost 8 bases and 0 bases, there was a span of 17 bases. The CDR3 loop spans 15 amino acids. Germline CDR1 is GTSNPN and CDR2 is SVGIG (reference sequence). CDR3: CAAGYNGVSGNTIYF. Here the CDR3 DNA reads TGTGCCGCGGGGTACAACGGTGTCTCTGGAAACACCATATATTTT.

Concerning this clone itself: The junction does not match germline at one end; this may be a read error. The rearrangement uses TRBV7-7 and TRBJ2-3; no firm D call. The CDR3 runs 15 residues. Looked up from germline, CDR1 is SSHAT and CDR2 is FNYEAQ (reference sequence). The DNA for the CDR3 is TGTGCTAGCAGCTTAGTTTTGGGGAGCACAGATACGCAGTATTTT. Translation gives CASSLVLGSTDTQYF.

This clone was counted once. At one end the junction does not follow the germline gene, possibly because of a read error. This chain connects TRBV5-1 to TRBJ2-2; D gene unclear. The CDR3 spans 14 residues. From germline, CDR1 is SGHRS and CDR2 YFSETQ. The DNA of the CDR3 is TGCGCCAGCAGCTTGGTAGGACCTACCGGAGAGCTGTTTTTT. It specifies CASSLVGPTGELFF.

The chain has TRBV20-1 and TRBJ1-3; no reliable D call. Germline-derived CDR1 and CDR2 are DFQATT and SNEGSKA (reference sequence). The length of the CDR3 is 15 residues. The ends were cut back, 3 bases at V and 3 bases at J, with 15 bases in the middle. The CDR3 sequence: CSASGGRTSGNTIYF. CDR3 DNA: TGCAGTGCTAGTGGAGGGAGAACGAGTGGAAACACCATATATTTT.

This sequence joins TRBV24-1 and TRBJ2-3; D is possibly TRBD1 or TRBD2 (7 bases each). Trimming left V 3 bases short and J 2 bases short, with 17 bases between. Germline CDR1 and CDR2: KGHDR and SFDVKD. CDR3 length equals 17 residues. The CDR3 DNA reads as TGTGCCACCAGTGATCCTAGGGGGGGACAGCCCACAGATACGCAGTATTTT. Translated: CATSDPRGGQPTDTQYF.

This clone has only one observation. V usage is TRBV7-6 and J usage is TRBJ2-3; D is possibly TRBD2 (6 bases). The CDR3 totals 15 residues. CDR1 is SGHVS and CDR2 is FNYEAQ in the germline V gene. V was clipped by 4 bases and J by 2 bases, with 13 bases between them. The DNA for the CDR3 is TGTGCCAGCAGCTGGGATAGCGGTCCCACAGATACGCAGTATTTT. The encoded protein is CASSWDSGPTDTQYF.

The rearrangement joins TRBV13 to TRBJ2-7; no reliable D call. Germline V gives CDR1 PRHDT, CDR2 FYEKMQ (reference sequence). The CDR3 loop spans 11 amino acids. V lost 4 bases, J lost 4 bases, and 5 bases lay in between. CDR3 residues: CASSSVYEQYF. CDR3 nucleotides: TGTGCCAGCAGCTCCGTTTACGAGCAGTACTTC.

The genes are TRBV11-2 and TRBJ2-7, with D perhaps being TRBD1 or TRBD2 (6 bases each). Germline V gives CDR1 SGHAT, CDR2 FQNNGV. The V end was cut by 5 bases, the J end by 1 base, with 15 bases between. This CDR3 is 15 amino acids long. CDR3 loop: CASSRPGADSYEQYF. In nucleotides, the CDR3 is TGTGCCAGCAGCCGGCCGGGGGCGGATTCCTACGAGCAGTACTTC.

The chain has TRBV10-3 and TRBJ2-2; D unresolved. Germline V lookup: CDR1 ENHRY, CDR2 SYGVKD. This CDR3 contains 15 residues. V lost 0 bases, J lost 1 base, and 6 bases lay in between. CDR3 loop: CAISESPVNTGELFF. The CDR3 bases are TGTGCCATCAGTGAGTCCCCGGTGAACACCGGGGAGCTGTTTTTT.

The rearrangement joins TRBV11-2 to TRBJ1-1; 7 positions agree with TRBD1. The CDR3 is 13 amino acids. From germline, CDR1 is SGHAT and CDR2 FQNNGV. V shed 9 bases, J shed 4 bases, and the junction held 8 bases outside the gene matches. This CDR3 is CASQGGAGTEAFF. CDR3 nucleotides: TGTGCCAGTCAGGGGGGGGCGGGCACTGAAGCTTTCTTT.

This clone was counted a single time. The genes are TRBV3-1 (or the pseudogene TRBV3-2) and TRBJ2-7; D tentatively fits TRBD1 or TRBD2 (5 bases each). Trimming cost V 0 bases and J 4 bases, with 13 bases left between them. The CDR3 totals 15 residues. Germline CDR1 and CDR2: LGHDT and YNNKEL (reference sequence). This chain's CDR3 is CASSQDSGDGYEQYF. The DNA for the CDR3 is TGTGCCAGCAGCCAAGATAGTGGGGACGGGTACGAGCAGTACTTC.

J is TRBJ1-2 and V is TRBV25-1; no definite D call. Germline CDR1 MGHDK, CDR2 SYGVNS. V was pared by 1 base and J by 2 bases, with 8 bases between. The CDR3 sequence is 14 residues long. The chain's CDR3 is CASSEFGRNYGYTF. CDR3 nucleotides: TGTGCCAGCAGTGAATTCGGCAGAAACTATGGCTACACCTTC.